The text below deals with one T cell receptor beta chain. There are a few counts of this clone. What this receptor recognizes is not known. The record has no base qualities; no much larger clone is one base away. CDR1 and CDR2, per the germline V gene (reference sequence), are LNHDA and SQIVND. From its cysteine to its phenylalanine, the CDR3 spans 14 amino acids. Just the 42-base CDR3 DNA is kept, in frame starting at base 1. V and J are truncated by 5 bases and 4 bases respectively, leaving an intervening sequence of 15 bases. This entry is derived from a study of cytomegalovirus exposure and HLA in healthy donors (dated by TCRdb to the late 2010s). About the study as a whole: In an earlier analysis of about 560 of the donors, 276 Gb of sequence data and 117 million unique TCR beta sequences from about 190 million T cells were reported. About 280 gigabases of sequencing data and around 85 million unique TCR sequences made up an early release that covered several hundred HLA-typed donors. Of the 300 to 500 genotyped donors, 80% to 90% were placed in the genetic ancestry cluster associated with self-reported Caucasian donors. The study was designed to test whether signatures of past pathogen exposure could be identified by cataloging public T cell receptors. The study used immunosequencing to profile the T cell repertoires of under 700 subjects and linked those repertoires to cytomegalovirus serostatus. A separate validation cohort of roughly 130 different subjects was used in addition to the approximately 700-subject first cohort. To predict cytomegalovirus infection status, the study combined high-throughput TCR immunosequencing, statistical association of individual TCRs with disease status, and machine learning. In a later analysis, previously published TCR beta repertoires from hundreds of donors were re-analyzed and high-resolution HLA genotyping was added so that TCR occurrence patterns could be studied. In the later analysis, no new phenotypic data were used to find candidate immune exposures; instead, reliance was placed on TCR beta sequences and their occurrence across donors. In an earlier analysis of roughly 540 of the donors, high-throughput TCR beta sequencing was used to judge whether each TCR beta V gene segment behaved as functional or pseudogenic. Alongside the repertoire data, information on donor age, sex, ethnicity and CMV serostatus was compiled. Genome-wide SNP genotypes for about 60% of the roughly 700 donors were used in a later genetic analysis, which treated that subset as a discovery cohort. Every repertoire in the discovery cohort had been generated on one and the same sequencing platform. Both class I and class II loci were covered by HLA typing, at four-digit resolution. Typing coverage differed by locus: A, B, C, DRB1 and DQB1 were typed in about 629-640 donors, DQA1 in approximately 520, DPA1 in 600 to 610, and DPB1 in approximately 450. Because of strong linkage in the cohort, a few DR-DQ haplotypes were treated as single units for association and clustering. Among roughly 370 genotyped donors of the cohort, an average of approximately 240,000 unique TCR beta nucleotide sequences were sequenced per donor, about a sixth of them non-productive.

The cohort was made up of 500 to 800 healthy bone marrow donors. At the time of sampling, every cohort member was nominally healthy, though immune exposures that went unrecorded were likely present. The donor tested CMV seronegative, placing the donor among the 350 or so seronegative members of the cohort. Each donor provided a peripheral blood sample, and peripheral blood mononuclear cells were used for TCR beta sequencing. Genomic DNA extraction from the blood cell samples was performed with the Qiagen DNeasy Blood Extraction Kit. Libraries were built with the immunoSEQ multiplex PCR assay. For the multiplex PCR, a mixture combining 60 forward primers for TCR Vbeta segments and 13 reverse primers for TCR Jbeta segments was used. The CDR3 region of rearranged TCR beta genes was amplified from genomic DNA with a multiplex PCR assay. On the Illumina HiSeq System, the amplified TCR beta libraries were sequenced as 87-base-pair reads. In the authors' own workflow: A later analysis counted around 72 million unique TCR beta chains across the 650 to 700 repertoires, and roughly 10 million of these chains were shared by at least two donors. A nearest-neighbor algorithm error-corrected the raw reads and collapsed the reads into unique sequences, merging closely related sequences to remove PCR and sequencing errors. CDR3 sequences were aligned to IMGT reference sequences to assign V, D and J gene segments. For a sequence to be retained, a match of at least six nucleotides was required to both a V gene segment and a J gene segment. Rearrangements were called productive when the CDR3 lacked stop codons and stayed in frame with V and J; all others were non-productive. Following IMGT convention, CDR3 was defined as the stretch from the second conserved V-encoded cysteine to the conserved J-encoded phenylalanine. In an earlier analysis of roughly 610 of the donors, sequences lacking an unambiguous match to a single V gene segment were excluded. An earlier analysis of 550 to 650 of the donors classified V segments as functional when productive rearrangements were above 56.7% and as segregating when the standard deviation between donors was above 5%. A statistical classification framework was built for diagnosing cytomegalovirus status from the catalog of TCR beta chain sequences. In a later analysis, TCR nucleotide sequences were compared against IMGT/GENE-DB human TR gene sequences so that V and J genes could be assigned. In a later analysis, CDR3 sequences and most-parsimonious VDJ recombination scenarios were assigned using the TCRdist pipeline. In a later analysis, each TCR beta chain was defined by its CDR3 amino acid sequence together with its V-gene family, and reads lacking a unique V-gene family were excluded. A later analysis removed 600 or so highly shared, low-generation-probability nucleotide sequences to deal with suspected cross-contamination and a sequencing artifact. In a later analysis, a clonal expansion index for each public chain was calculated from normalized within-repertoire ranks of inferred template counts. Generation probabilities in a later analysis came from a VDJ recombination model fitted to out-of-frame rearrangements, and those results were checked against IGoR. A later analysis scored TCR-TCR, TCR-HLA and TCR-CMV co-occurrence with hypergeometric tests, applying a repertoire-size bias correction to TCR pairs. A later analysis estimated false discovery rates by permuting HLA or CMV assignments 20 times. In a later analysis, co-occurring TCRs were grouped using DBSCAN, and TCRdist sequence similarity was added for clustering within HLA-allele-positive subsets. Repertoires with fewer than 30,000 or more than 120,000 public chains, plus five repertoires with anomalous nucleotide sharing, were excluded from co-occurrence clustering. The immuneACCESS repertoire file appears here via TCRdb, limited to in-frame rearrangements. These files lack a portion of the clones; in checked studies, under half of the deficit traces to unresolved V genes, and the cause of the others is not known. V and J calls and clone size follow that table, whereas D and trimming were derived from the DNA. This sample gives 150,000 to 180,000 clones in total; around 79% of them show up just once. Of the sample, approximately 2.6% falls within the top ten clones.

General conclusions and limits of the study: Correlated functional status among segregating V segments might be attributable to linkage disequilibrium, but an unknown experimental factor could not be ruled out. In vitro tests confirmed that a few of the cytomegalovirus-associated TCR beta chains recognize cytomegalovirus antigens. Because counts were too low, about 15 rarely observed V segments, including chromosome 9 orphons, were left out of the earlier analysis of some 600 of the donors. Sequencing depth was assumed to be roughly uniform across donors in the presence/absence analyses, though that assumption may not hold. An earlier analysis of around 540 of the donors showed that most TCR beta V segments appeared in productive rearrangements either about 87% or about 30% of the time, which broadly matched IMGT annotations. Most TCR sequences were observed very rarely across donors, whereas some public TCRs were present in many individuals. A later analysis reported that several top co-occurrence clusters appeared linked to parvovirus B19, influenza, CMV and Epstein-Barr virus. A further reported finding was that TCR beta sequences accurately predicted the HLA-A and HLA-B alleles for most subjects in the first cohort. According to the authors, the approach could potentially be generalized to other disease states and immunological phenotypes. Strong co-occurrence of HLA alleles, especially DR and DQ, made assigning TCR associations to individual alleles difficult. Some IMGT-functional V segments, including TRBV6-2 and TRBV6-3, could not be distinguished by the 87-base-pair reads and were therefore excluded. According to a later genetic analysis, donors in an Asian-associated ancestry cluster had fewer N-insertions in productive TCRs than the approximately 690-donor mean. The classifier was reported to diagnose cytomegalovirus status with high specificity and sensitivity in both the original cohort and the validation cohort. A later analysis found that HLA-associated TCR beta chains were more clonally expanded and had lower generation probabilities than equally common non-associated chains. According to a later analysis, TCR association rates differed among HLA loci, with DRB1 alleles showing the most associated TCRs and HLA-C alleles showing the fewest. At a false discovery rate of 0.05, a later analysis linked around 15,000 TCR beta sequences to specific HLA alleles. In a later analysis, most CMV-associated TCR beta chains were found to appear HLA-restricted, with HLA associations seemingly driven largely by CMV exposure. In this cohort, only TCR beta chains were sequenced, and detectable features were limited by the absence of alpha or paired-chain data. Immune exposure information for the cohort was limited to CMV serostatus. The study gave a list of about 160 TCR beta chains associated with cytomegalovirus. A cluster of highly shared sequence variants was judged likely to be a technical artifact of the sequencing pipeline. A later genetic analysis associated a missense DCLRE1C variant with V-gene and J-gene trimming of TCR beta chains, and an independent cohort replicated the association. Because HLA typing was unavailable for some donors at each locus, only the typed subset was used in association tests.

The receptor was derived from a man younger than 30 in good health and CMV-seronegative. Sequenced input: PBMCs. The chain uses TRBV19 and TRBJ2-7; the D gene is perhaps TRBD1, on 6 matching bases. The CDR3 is CASSSSRTVYEQYF. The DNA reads TGTGCCAGTAGTTCATCTCGGACAGTTTACGAGCAGTACTTC.